The text below deals with one TCR beta chain. This specimen comes from a study of blood T cell repertoires in COVID-19. The data were produced by immunoSEQ multiplex PCR, yet TCRdb's version contains in-frame clones alone and is incomplete. Of more than 200,000 clones in the sample, about 80% were seen once. The material sequenced was PBMCs or T cells enriched from blood (not recorded which). The clonotype comes from a man between 60 and 75 years old who had recovered from COVID-19.

The CDR3 sequence: CASMAGKTDTQYF. CDR3 sequence (DNA): TGTGCCAGCATGGCAGGGAAGACAGATACGCAGTATTTT. J is TRBJ2-3 and V is TRBV25-1, with D perhaps matching TRBD1 (5 bases). Germline CDR1 MGHDK, CDR2 SYGVNS. V was pared by 7 bases and J by 3 bases, with 11 bases between. CDR3 length: 13 residues.